Listed below are T cell receptor beta chains from one sample, sequenced in a study of cytomegalovirus exposure and HLA in healthy donors. TCRdb's copy holds only in-frame clones and misses some; the assay was immunoSEQ multiplex PCR. In the table there are about 190,000 clones, under 85% of which are singletons. Input material: PBMCs. Receptors originate from a woman aged 18-29 years in good health and CMV-seronegative. CDR3s include the opening cysteine and the closing phenylalanine or tryptophan. The D gene is left open where the match is weak. A clone size is listed for some rows: how often the clone was seen (once, few, many), or a class if it is expanded.

size,V,J,D,CDR3,DNA
-,TRBV4-2,TRBJ1-2,TRBD1,CASSQPYRGLNYGYTF,TGTGCCAGCAGCCAACCCTACAGGGGCCTAAACTATGGCTACACCTTC
once,TRBV6-6,TRBJ2-2,-,CASTEVRFAGELFF,TGTGCCAGCACCGAAGTCCGGTTTGCCGGGGAGCTGTTTTTT
-,TRBV5-1,TRBJ1-1,-,CASSFSPGDTEAFF,TGCGCCAGCAGCTTTTCCCCCGGGGACACTGAAGCTTTCTTT
few,TRBV6-5,TRBJ2-7,TRBD1,CASSATGASYEQYF,TGTGCCAGCAGTGCGACAGGGGCCTCCTACGAGCAGTACTTC
few,TRBV5-1,TRBJ2-7,-,CASKPDTASYEQYF,TGCGCCAGCAAACCGGACACCGCTTCCTACGAGCAGTACTTC
-,TRBV29-1,TRBJ1-2,-,CSVEQPPERGYTF,TGCAGCGTTGAGCAACCACCGGAGCGGGGCTACACCTTC
few,TRBV5-1,TRBJ1-1,TRBD1,CASRPTGDTEAFF,TGCGCCAGCAGGCCGACAGGGGACACTGAAGCTTTCTTT
-,TRBV4-2,TRBJ2-7,-,CASSQDKGYEQYF,TGTGCCAGCAGCCAAGATAAGGGGTACGAGCAGTACTTC
-,TRBV5-1,TRBJ2-5,-,CASSWEKETQYF,TGCGCCAGCAGCTGGGAGAAAGAGACCCAGTACTTC
-,TRBV27,TRBJ2-7,-,CASSSAAGTNYEQYF,TGTGCCAGCAGTTCAGCCGCCGGGACAAACTACGAGCAGTACTTC
few,TRBV5-1,TRBJ1-1,TRBD1,CASSLEGTGYGEAFF,TGCGCCAGCAGCTTGGAGGGGACAGGGTATGGTGAAGCTTTCTTT
-,TRBV6-5,TRBJ2-6,-,CASSIDNSGANVLTF,TGTGCCAGCAGCATCGACAACTCTGGGGCCAACGTCCTGACTTTC
few,TRBV6-1,TRBJ2-5,-,CASSEDQGTFLETQYF,TGTGCCAGCAGTGAAGACCAGGGGACCTTTTTAGAGACCCAGTACTTC
-,TRBV5-5,TRBJ2-5,TRBD2,CASSLRAGGIETQYF,TGTGCCAGCAGCTTGCGCGCGGGGGGGATAGAGACCCAGTACTTC
-,TRBV4-1,TRBJ2-2,-,CASSQGQGGKSGELFF,TGCGCCAGCAGCCAAGGTCAGGGGGGTAAGAGCGGGGAGCTGTTTTTT
-,TRBV6-5,TRBJ1-6,-,CASSYTENSPLHF,TGTGCCAGCAGTTACACAGAGAATTCACCCCTCCACTTT
-,TRBV28,TRBJ1-2,-,CASSLRYLGGYTF,TGTGCCAGCAGTTTGAGGTACCTTGGGGGCTACACCTTC
-,TRBV7-9,TRBJ2-2,TRBD2,CASSSLGLAGGLGGELFF,TGTGCCAGCAGCTCTCTCGGACTAGCGGGAGGGCTGGGCGGGGAGCTGTTTTTT
-,TRBV29-1,TRBJ1-1,TRBD1,CSVRGTGTGETEAFF,TGCAGCGTACGAGGGACCGGGACAGGGGAGACTGAAGCTTTCTTT
-,TRBV9,TRBJ2-1,-,CASSPYLQGSNEQFF,TGTGCCAGCAGCCCCTATTTACAGGGAAGCAATGAGCAGTTCTTC
-,TRBV4-2,TRBJ2-5,TRBD2,CASSQDGVAGAEETQYF,TGTGCCAGCAGCCAAGATGGAGTAGCGGGAGCCGAGGAGACCCAGTACTTC
once,TRBV7-3,TRBJ1-3,TRBD1,CASSLRPGGGNTIYF,TGTGCCAGCAGCTTAAGGCCAGGGGGCGGAAACACCATATATTTT
-,TRBV6-6,TRBJ2-3,TRBD1,CASSYPQTGGPDTQYF,TGTGCCAGCAGTTATCCCCAGACAGGGGGCCCAGATACGCAGTATTTT
once,TRBV2,TRBJ2-7,-,CASRDSYEQYF,TGTGCCAGCAGGGACAGCTACGAGCAGTACTTC
-,TRBV6-6,TRBJ2-2,TRBD1,CASSPGTGLTGELFF,TGTGCCAGCAGTCCCGGGACAGGGCTCACCGGGGAGCTGTTTTTT
-,TRBV18,TRBJ2-5,TRBD1,CASSAGGVDSETQYF,TGTGCCAGCTCGGCAGGGGGCGTCGATAGTGAGACCCAATACTTC
-,TRBV6-1,TRBJ2-2,TRBD2,CASRPAGFTGELFF,TGTGCCAGCAGGCCAGCGGGGTTCACCGGGGAGCTGTTTTTT
-,TRBV29-1,TRBJ1-4,-,CSVDGGSEGEKLFF,TGCAGCGTTGATGGCGGTTCCGAGGGTGAAAAACTGTTTTTT
-,TRBV27,TRBJ1-6,-,CASSSDTRADSYNSPLHF,TGTGCCAGCAGTTCCGACACCCGAGCGGACTCCTATAATTCACCCCTCCACTTT
-,TRBV25-1,TRBJ2-5,-,CASSLQGRSETQYF,TGTGCCAGCAGTCTCCAGGGTAGGAGTGAGACCCAGTACTTC
-,TRBV19,TRBJ2-7,-,CASSITGFDGYEQYF,TGTGCCAGTAGTATCACAGGGTTTGACGGCTACGAGCAGTACTTC
-,TRBV5-1,TRBJ1-1,-,CASSLTGTIMNTEAFF,TGCGCCAGCAGCCTGACAGGTACCATCATGAACACTGAAGCTTTCTTT
-,TRBV19,TRBJ2-6,TRBD1,CASSRDRFGANVLTF,TGTGCCAGTAGTCGGGACAGGTTTGGGGCCAACGTCCTGACTTTC
once,TRBV30,TRBJ2-3,-,CAWGRGTGIFSTSTDTQYF,TGTGCCTGGGGCCGGGGCACAGGGATTTTCTCGACTAGCACAGATACGCAGTATTTT
-,TRBV7-8,TRBJ1-1,-,CASSFSRGGDTEAFF,TGTGCCAGCAGCTTTTCTCGAGGGGGGGACACTGAAGCTTTCTTT
-,TRBV5-1,TRBJ2-3,TRBD2,CASSGDGLAVHTQYF,TGCGCCAGCAGCGGGGATGGACTAGCGGTTCATACGCAGTATTTT
-,TRBV1,TRBJ2-7,-,CTSSQEWHHYEQYF,TGCACCAGCAGCCAAGAATGGCACCACTACGAGCAGTACTTC
-,TRBV11-2,TRBJ2-5,TRBD1,CASTRSDRRQETQYF,TGTGCCAGCACCCGATCGGACAGGCGGCAAGAGACCCAGTACTTC
-,TRBV7-9,TRBJ1-5,-,CASSTTDQPQHF,TGTGCCAGCAGTACAACAGATCAGCCCCAGCATTTT
-,TRBV27,TRBJ2-1,TRBD2,CASSLTSGIYNEQFF,TGTGCCAGCAGTTTAACTAGCGGTATATACAATGAGCAGTTCTTC
once,TRBV28,TRBJ2-7,TRBD2,CASSSGLAGPGQYF,TGTGCCAGCAGTTCGGGACTAGCGGGGCCGGGGCAGTACTTC
-,TRBV9,TRBJ2-5,TRBD1,CASSGKTGEETQYF,TGTGCCAGCAGCGGCAAGACAGGGGAAGAGACCCAGTACTTC
-,TRBV15,TRBJ1-1,TRBD1,CATSFDRGHTEAFF,TGTGCCACCAGCTTTGACAGGGGGCACACTGAAGCTTTCTTT
-,TRBV2,TRBJ2-2,TRBD2,CASSERLSGSTGELFF,TGTGCCAGCAGTGAAAGGTTGAGCGGGAGCACCGGGGAGCTGTTTTTT
-,TRBV23-1,TRBJ1-2,TRBD1,CASSQSRSDRGPLSYGYTF,TGCGCCAGCAGTCAATCGCGGTCCGACAGGGGGCCCCTGTCCTATGGCTACACCTTC
few,TRBV10-3,TRBJ2-7,TRBD1,CATLNPGQGYEQYF,TGTGCCACCTTAAATCCGGGACAGGGCTACGAGCAGTACTTC
-,TRBV27,TRBJ2-7,TRBD1,CASSGRDRVTYEQYF,TGTGCCAGCAGTGGGCGGGACAGGGTAACCTACGAGCAGTACTTC
-,TRBV5-1,TRBJ2-1,TRBD2,CASSHEPGGAYEQFF,TGCGCCAGCAGTCACGAACCCGGGGGGGCATATGAGCAGTTCTTC